The entry below gives a single T cell receptor beta chain sequence along with its context. Its antigen remains unknown. The quantity of total RNA per TCR library was about 3.5 ug. TCRdb reprocessed the 5' RACE reads and stores each CDR3 protein as one record, lacking DNA. This listing includes about 160,000 distinct CDR3 sequences. The sample is drawn from a study of monozygotic twins with inflammatory bowel disease. Study-wide results and limits: People with IBD had fewer clonotypes in common with others than healthy twins did, especially with disease activity.

The CDR3 extends over 13 amino acids. Germline loops: CDR1 SGHTA, CDR2 FQGNSA. Sample: blood. The chain employs TRBV7-2 and TRBJ2-7. The source of this sequence is a human donor with ulcerative colitis or Crohn's disease, or a healthy co-twin of an affected twin (not recorded which). CDR3 protein: CASSLRLPYEQYF. The full variable domain, completed using reference TRBV7-2 and TRBJ2-7, is GAGVSQSPSNKVTEKGKDVELRCDPISGHTALYWYRQSLGQGLEFLIYFQGNSAPDKSGLPSDRFSAERTGGSVSTLTIQRTQQEDSAVYLCASSLRLPYEQYFGPGTRLTVT.